This note documents a single T cell receptor beta chain sequence. Original processing methods: Amplification of reference gene primers was used by the study to estimate nucleated cell counts. Measured with immunoSEQ multiplex PCR; TCRdb has only the in-frame clones, and not every one. V, J and clone size derive from that table, while D and trimming were established from the DNA sequence. The sample holds over 200,000 clones, roughly 80% seen once. This sample was included in a study of blood T cell repertoires in COVID-19. Overall study: Sites across the United States, Italy and Spain contributed samples from acute and convalescent COVID-19. The analysed material was cDNA or gDNA that came from T cells, B-cell-depleted T cells, or PBMCs.

The TCR comes from an elderly woman with active or convalescent COVID-19. The specimen was peripheral blood.

The DNA of the CDR3 is TGTGCCAGCAGTTCCTACAGGGGGCCGGGGGAGACCCAGTACTTC. It codes for CASSSYRGPGETQYF. V usage is TRBV28 and J usage is TRBJ2-5, with TRBD1 matching 9 bases. V trimming: 4 bases; J trimming: 5 bases; junction bases outside the gene matches: 8. This CDR3 contains 15 residues. From germline, CDR1 is MDHEN and CDR2 SYDVKM.